A single sample is the source of the 26 T cell receptor beta chains below, sequenced in a study of blood T cells in healthy people across ages. Next came a second PCR, run for about 6 to 12 cycles, which used a sample-barcoded 5' primer along with a J-beta primer mix. In TCRdb, the 5' RACE reads were re-called with MiXCR into one record per CDR3 protein. The table has about 1.6 million distinct CDR3 sequences, almost 35% seen once. What was sequenced was blood. The origin of the receptors is a woman aged 25 to 45 in good health.

The chain uses TRBV18 and TRBJ2-7, with D tentatively TRBD1 (5 bases). V lost 4 bases and J 3 bases, leaving 13 bases between the germline ends. The CDR3 consists of 14 residues. Germline V gene lookup returns CDR1 KGHSH and CDR2 LQKENI. CDR3: CASSRAGSGYEQYF. The CDR3, as DNA: TGTGCCAGCTCACGAGCAGGGTCCGGCTACGAGCAGTACTTC.

The chain is built from TRBV6-4 and TRBJ2-1; the D call may be TRBD1 or TRBD2 (6 bases each). The CDR3 runs to 15 residues. Germline V gene sequence: CDR1 MRHNA, CDR2 SNTAGT. Trimming cost V 5 bases and J 9 bases, with 20 bases left between them. The CDR3 DNA sequence: TGTGCCAGCAGTAAAGGGGGGCTTACAGACAGTGAGCAGTTCTTC. This codes for CASSKGGLTDSEQFF.

A note on this clonotype: A much bigger clone sits one base away, suggesting this may be a read error. The chain combines TRBV12-3 or TRBV12-4 with TRBJ1-2; a possible D gene is TRBD1 (6 bases). This CDR3 comprises 12 residues. CDR3 protein: CANSLGGEGYTF. CDR3 bases: TGTGCCAACAGTTTAGGGGGAGAGGGCTACACCTTC.

The rearrangement links TRBV20-1 to TRBJ1-2, with unresolved D. This CDR3 spans 13 amino acids. Germline CDR1 DFQATT, CDR2 SNEGSKA (reference sequence). The V and J ends lost 3 bases and 5 bases respectively, with 13 bases between them. The CDR3 nucleotides read TGCAGTGCTAGTCTCAGGTTTAGGTATGGCTACACCTTC. This sequence encodes CSASLRFRYGYTF.

The chain uses TRBV7-9 and TRBJ2-2, with D perhaps matching TRBD1 (6 bases). Germline V lookup: CDR1 SEHNR, CDR2 FQNEAQ (reference sequence). With 4 bases removed from V and 6 bases from J, the gap between germline ends came to 15 bases. The CDR3 runs to 15 residues. The CDR3 reads CASSSPGVSAGELFF. The CDR3 DNA reads TGTGCCAGCAGCTCACCAGGGGTTAGCGCCGGGGAGCTGTTTTTT.

This clonotype turned up a few times. The chain employs TRBV28 and TRBJ2-1; maybe TRBD2 (5 bases). The CDR3 consists of 13 residues. The ends were cut back, 6 bases at V and 7 bases at J, with 13 bases in the middle. CDR1 is MDHEN, CDR2 SYDVKM, per germline. CDR3 amino acids: CASRGLSGNEQFF. DNA for the CDR3: TGTGCCAGCAGAGGACTGTCCGGGAATGAGCAGTTCTTC.

This clonotype came up a few times. The chain carries TRBV20-1 and TRBJ2-1; D may match TRBD1 or TRBD2 (5 bases each). The CDR3 totals 17 residues. Germline assignment: CDR1 DFQATT and CDR2 SNEGSKA (reference sequence). V lost 5 bases and J 9 bases, leaving 29 bases between the germline ends. CDR3 residues: CSAPPTRLALGVIEQFF. The CDR3 nucleotides read TGCAGTGCTCCACCTACCCGTCTAGCCCTGGGGGTCATTGAGCAGTTCTTC.

This clonotype was detected a few times. CDR3 bases: TGTGCCAGCAGCTTAATGGGGGCGGAGACCCAGTACTTC. Its protein product is CASSLMGAETQYF. The V call is TRBV7-3, the J call TRBJ2-5; D perhaps matches TRBD1 (6 bases). Deletions cut 1 base from V and 5 bases from J, with 8 bases between. Germline V gives CDR1 SGHTA, CDR2 FQGTGA. CDR3 length: 13 residues.

The rearrangement joins TRBV6-5 to TRBJ2-5; 8 bases match TRBD2. The length of the CDR3 is 15 residues. The V gene end was trimmed by 5 bases and the J gene end by 5 bases; junction bases not matched to a gene: 10. The germline V gene encodes CDR1 MNHEY and CDR2 SVGAGI. DNA of the CDR3: TGTGCCAGCAGTCCTTCGCGCGGCGGGGGGGAGACCCAGTACTTC. It yields the protein CASSPSRGGGETQYF.

The sample holds a few counts of this clonotype. The V and J genes are TRBV29-1 and TRBJ1-2; D might be TRBD1 (5 bases). Germline CDR1 and CDR2: SQVTM and ANQGSEA. The CDR3 extends over 11 amino acids. Trimming cost V 7 bases and J 6 bases, with 12 bases left between them. This chain's CDR3 is CSARVGDGYTF. The DNA of the CDR3 is TGCAGCGCCCGGGTAGGGGATGGCTACACCTTC.

A note on this clonotype: The junction does not match germline at one end; this may be a read error. The V and J genes are TRBV2 and TRBJ2-5; perhaps TRBD2 as D (6 bases). The germline V gene has CDR1 SNHLY and CDR2 FYNNEI. The CDR3 consists of 14 residues. CDR3 loop: CTSSVASEGETQYF. CDR3 sequence (DNA): TGTACCAGCAGTGTAGCTAGCGAGGGGGAGACCCAGTACTTC. Filled out from reference TRBV2 and TRBJ2-5, the complete variable domain reads EPEVTQTPSHQVTQMGQEVILRCVPISNHLYFYWYRQILGQKVEFLVSFYNNEISEKSEIFDDQFSVERPDGSNFTLKIRSTKLEDSAMYFCTSSVASEGETQYFGPGTRLLVL.

This clonotype was recorded a few times. V and J are TRBV7-3 and TRBJ1-2; D is uncertain. Per germline, CDR1 SGHTA and CDR2 FQGTGA. V dropped 8 bases and J dropped 1 base, with 11 bases sitting between them. CDR3 length equals 13 residues. Here the CDR3 DNA reads TGTGCCAGCCTACCGACACTTAACTATGGCTACACCTTC. Translating it yields CASLPTLNYGYTF.

This clonotype was counted between two and nine times. This chain joins TRBV28 and TRBJ2-7; D tentatively reads TRBD1 or TRBD2 (5 bases each). The CDR3 totals 17 residues. The V gene lost 2 bases and the J gene lost 3 bases, with 20 bases spanning the gap. The germline V gene has CDR1 MDHEN and CDR2 SYDVKM. CDR3 sequence (DNA): TGTGCCAGCAGTTTAACCCCTAGGGACCCTCGAGTCTACGAGCAGTACTTC. Its protein is CASSLTPRDPRVYEQYF. Looking up the rest from reference TRBV28 and TRBJ2-7 gives the full variable domain: DVKVTQSSRYLVKRTGEKVFLECVQDMDHENMFWYRQDPGLGLRLIYFSYDVKMKEKGDIPEGYSVSREKKERFSLILESASTNQTSMYLCASSLTPRDPRVYEQYFGPGTRLTVT.

This chain joins TRBV6-2 or TRBV6-3 and TRBJ2-7; 8 positions agree with TRBD1. This CDR3 has 15 residues. V gave up 6 bases and J gave up 2 bases; unmatched junction bases: 9. Germline V CDR1 and CDR2: MNHEY, SVGEGT. The CDR3 loop is CASRGRQGTTYEQYF. The CDR3 DNA follows: TGTGCCAGCAGGGGCAGACAGGGGACGACCTACGAGCAGTACTTC.

The chain recombines TRBV5-5 with TRBJ1-4; D might be TRBD1 (5 bases). V was shortened by 1 base and J by 0 bases, with 10 bases between the two germline ends. Per germline, CDR1 SGHKS and CDR2 YYEKEE (reference sequence). CDR3 size: 16 residues. CDR3 sequence reads: CASSLNVGATNEKLFF. The CDR3 DNA is TGTGCCAGCAGCTTGAATGTGGGGGCAACTAATGAAAAACTGTTTTTT.

The chain recombines TRBV10-3 with TRBJ2-1; the match to TRBD2 covers 7 bases. The CDR3 is made up of 15 amino acids. J gave up 5 bases and V 2 bases, and 6 bases lay outside the gene matches. Germline V lookup: CDR1 ENHRY, CDR2 SYGVKD. The CDR3 bases are TGTGCCATCAGTGAGGCAAGCGGGACTCACAATGAGCAGTTCTTC. Translated: CAISEASGTHNEQFF.

This clonotype was found many times. J is TRBJ2-7 and V is TRBV20-1, with D unresolved. Deletions cut 0 bases from V and 1 base from J, with 10 bases between. This CDR3 comprises 14 residues. Germline V gene lookup returns CDR1 DFQATT and CDR2 SNEGSKA (reference sequence). The CDR3 protein is CSARDDRTSYEQYF. For the CDR3, the DNA is TGCAGTGCTAGAGATGATCGGACGTCCTACGAGCAGTACTTC.

In its sample, this clonotype was seen a few times. The chain combines TRBV24-1 with TRBJ2-7, with 12 bases matching TRBD2. This CDR3 spans 14 amino acids. V shed 4 bases, J shed 5 bases, and the junction held 2 bases outside the gene matches. The germline gives CDR1 KGHDR, CDR2 SFDVKD. CDR3 amino acids: CATSDRLAGDEQYF. CDR3 coding DNA: TGTGCCACCAGTGACAGACTAGCGGGGGACGAGCAGTACTTC.

CDR3 DNA sequence: TGTGCCAGCAGTTTGTCCATCGGGGACCCTACCTACGAGCAGTACTTC. Encoded protein: CASSLSIGDPTYEQYF. The chain has TRBV12-3 or TRBV12-4 and TRBJ2-7; tentatively, D is TRBD1 or TRBD2 (5 bases each). Between the trimmed V and J ends, which lost 3 bases and 2 bases, there was a span of 17 bases. The CDR3 sequence is 16 residues long.

The chain couples TRBV6-5 to TRBJ2-3; unclear D gene. The germline V and J ends were trimmed by 2 bases and 0 bases, with 9 bases remaining between them. This CDR3 is 15 amino acids long. CDR1 and CDR2 from the germline V gene are MNHEY and SVGAGI. This CDR3 reads CASSYSVESTDTQYF. The CDR3, as DNA: TGTGCCAGCAGTTACAGCGTGGAGAGCACAGATACGCAGTATTTT.

The chain is built from TRBV20-1 and TRBJ1-1; no clear D. Per germline, CDR1 DFQATT and CDR2 SNEGSKA (reference sequence). Trimming took off 3 bases at V and 4 bases at J, with 18 bases between the two ends. The CDR3 contains 15 residues. This CDR3 is CSARAFLGSGTEAFF. The CDR3 DNA sequence: TGCAGTGCTAGGGCATTTCTGGGATCAGGCACTGAAGCTTTCTTT.

This chain links TRBV20-1 with TRBJ1-5; 8 nucleotides agree with TRBD1. With V trimmed by 4 bases and J by 2 bases, 13 bases remained unmatched. CDR1 and CDR2 (germline): DFQATT, SNEGSKA (reference sequence). The CDR3 is 17 amino acids. For the CDR3, the DNA is TGCAGTGCTATAGACAGGGGAGTTACGAAGGGCAATCAGCCCCAGCATTTT. Amino acids: CSAIDRGVTKGNQPQHF.

The V call is TRBV7-7, the J call TRBJ2-3; D is perhaps TRBD1 or TRBD2 (5 bases each). Germline V lookup: CDR1 SSHAT, CDR2 FNYEAQ (reference sequence). This CDR3 has 16 amino acids. V lost 5 bases and J 5 bases, leaving 20 bases between the germline ends. The CDR3 nucleotides read TGTGCCAGCAGCCCCCGGGACCAACCCCCGGGAGATACGCAGTATTTT. Encoded protein: CASSPRDQPPGDTQYF.

As for this clonotype: Germline and junction disagree at one end, which may indicate a read error. CDR3 DNA sequence: TGCAGCGTTGACAGTGCTAACTGTGGCTACACCTTC. Translated: CSVDSANCGYTF. This chain uses TRBV29-1 with TRBJ1-2; D remains ambiguous. The CDR3 is 12 residues long. Germline-derived CDR1 and CDR2 are SQVTM and ANQGSEA. The full variable domain, in which reference TRBV29-1 and TRBJ1-2 provide the parts outside the CDR3, is SAVISQKPSRDICQRGTSLTIQCQVDSQVTMMFWYRQQPGQSLTLIATANQGSEATYESGFVIDKFPISRPNLTFSTLTVSNMSPEDSSIYLCSVDSANCGYTFGSGTRLTVV.

This clonotype was seen many times. This chain uses TRBV29-1 with TRBJ2-3, with D maybe TRBD1 (6 bases). This CDR3 has 13 residues. V dropped 4 bases and J dropped 3 bases, with 11 bases sitting between them. CDR1 and CDR2 from the germline V gene are SQVTM and ANQGSEA. This chain's CDR3 is CSVAYGTTDTQYF. As DNA, the CDR3 is TGCAGCGTTGCTTACGGGACAACAGATACGCAGTATTTT.

Of note for this clonotype: At one end the junction does not follow the germline gene, possibly because of a read error. The chain combines TRBV10-3 with TRBJ2-3; 12 bases agree with TRBD1. Germline lookup yields CDR1 ENHRY and CDR2 SYGVKD. This CDR3 has 15 residues. The DNA of the CDR3 is TGTGCCATCAGTGAGTTGGGACAGGGGGCAGACACGCAGTATTTT. It specifies CAISELGQGADTQYF.